The next 27 T cell receptor beta chains were all read from a single sample in a study of OX40 agonist ivuxolimab in advanced cancers. Method: immunoSEQ multiplex PCR; TCRdb's copy keeps in-frame clones and lacks some. Among some 100,000 clones listed, 94% were seen once. The input for sequencing was CD4+ or CD8+ T cells sorted from blood, taken in a trial of the OX40 agonist ivuxolimab. The receptors stem from an adult with an advanced solid tumor such as melanoma, head and neck, liver or kidney cancer.

The gene calls are TRBV6-1 and TRBJ1-5; TRBD1 matches 7 bases. V dropped 5 bases and J dropped 2; count of bases not matched to a gene: 6. The CDR3 totals 15 residues. Germline V CDR1 and CDR2: MNHNS, SASEGT. CDR3 DNA sequence: TGTGCCAGCAGTCAAAGACAGGGCGGCAATCAGCCCCAGCATTTT. It encodes CASSQRQGGNQPQHF.

V and J are TRBV27 and TRBJ1-1; possible D gene TRBD1, 6 bases. The CDR3 has 15 amino acids. The V end was cut by 5 bases, the J end by 5 bases, with 18 bases between. Germline CDR1 and CDR2: MNHEY and SMNVEV (reference sequence). The CDR3 sequence: CASSPTWGLRTEAFF. CDR3 nucleotides: TGTGCCAGCAGTCCAACTTGGGGGCTGCGGACTGAAGCTTTCTTT.

As to this clone: The sample has other DNA sequences that encode this CDR3 too. The V call is TRBV27, the J call TRBJ1-1; D is perhaps TRBD1 (5 bases). Trimming took 4 bases from V and 4 from J, leaving 7 bases between them. Germline loops: CDR1 MNHEY, CDR2 SMNVEV (reference sequence). The CDR3 sequence is 12 residues long. CDR3 amino acids: CASSSGGTEAFF. The CDR3, as DNA: TGTGCCAGCAGTTCCGGGGGCACTGAAGCTTTCTTT.

J is TRBJ1-6 and V is TRBV6-5, with TRBD1 identical over 7 bases. V was clipped by 4 bases and J by 6 bases; unmatched bases: 6. The CDR3 consists of 15 residues. Germline CDR1 MNHEY, CDR2 SVGAGI. CDR3: CASSSGQSFNSPLHF. CDR3 sequence (DNA): TGTGCCAGCAGTTCGGGACAGAGTTTTAATTCACCCCTCCACTTT.

This sequence joins TRBV5-1 and TRBJ2-3, with TRBD1 matching over 8 bases. The germline V gene encodes CDR1 SGHRS and CDR2 YFSETQ. The CDR3 contains 14 residues. The V and J ends lost 4 bases and 4 bases, in that order; junction bases with no gene match: 5. Written as DNA, the CDR3 is TGCGCCAGCAGCCAGACAGGGGCCCCAGATACGCAGTATTTT. It specifies CASSQTGAPDTQYF.

This clone was seen just once. The CDR3 loop reads CASSSSQLAKNIQYF. The CDR3 DNA follows: TGTGCCAGCAGTTCCTCCCAGTTAGCCAAAAACATTCAGTACTTC. The chain uses TRBV27 and TRBJ2-4; no definite D call. V was pared by 4 bases and J by 0 bases, with 10 bases between. Per germline, CDR1 MNHEY and CDR2 SMNVEV (reference sequence). The CDR3 totals 15 residues.

The sample holds one count of this clone. This chain joins TRBV5-1 and TRBJ1-1, with 8 nucleotides matching TRBD1. This CDR3 has 13 residues. V dropped 3 bases and J dropped 3; count of bases not matched to a gene: 1. CDR1 is SGHRS, CDR2 YFSETQ, per germline. The CDR3 spells CASSSDRDTEAFF. Written as DNA, the CDR3 is TGCGCCAGCAGCTCGGACAGGGACACTGAAGCTTTCTTT.

This clone was counted a single time. The V call is TRBV7-8, the J call TRBJ1-5; 9 bases are shared with TRBD1. The CDR3 contains 16 residues. The germline gives CDR1 SGHVS, CDR2 FQNEAQ. Unmatched junction bases numbered 7, after V lost 3 bases and J lost 4 bases. The CDR3 DNA follows: TGTGCCAGCAGCTTTTCCGGGACAGGGTTTAATCAGCCCCAGCATTTT. It specifies CASSFSGTGFNQPQHF.

The chain employs TRBV6-5 and TRBJ1-2; a possible D gene is TRBD1 (5 bases). CDR3 length equals 15 residues. V lost 7 bases to trimming and J lost 3 bases, with 18 bases between them. CDR1 is MNHEY, CDR2 SVGAGI, per germline. The CDR3 DNA sequence: TGTGCCAGCATCCAGTCCGGGGGTTCGCACTATGGCTACACCTTC. Residues: CASIQSGGSHYGYTF.

This CDR3 is CASQPPTTDTQYF. As DNA, the CDR3 is TGTGCCAGCCAACCCCCAACCACAGATACGCAGTATTTT. The chain uses TRBV27 and TRBJ2-3; D remains unclear. The CDR3 runs to 13 residues. V was cut by 8 bases and J by 2 bases, with 11 bases left in between. Germline loops: CDR1 MNHEY, CDR2 SMNVEV (reference sequence).

This clone is medium-sized in the sample. This chain uses TRBV27 with TRBJ2-7; TRBD1 agrees at 8 bases. The germline gives CDR1 MNHEY, CDR2 SMNVEV (reference sequence). The CDR3 contains 16 residues. The V segment lost 5 bases and the J segment 0 bases; nucleotides outside the gene matches: 9. CDR3 coding DNA: TGTGCCAGCAGTACAGCCGGGACAGGTGTCTCCTACGAGCAGTACTTC. It specifies CASSTAGTGVSYEQYF.

The V call is TRBV27, the J call TRBJ1-2, with D tentatively TRBD1 (5 bases). Germline CDR1 reads MNHEY; CDR2 reads SMNVEV (reference sequence). The length of the CDR3 is 13 residues. Between the trimmed V and J ends, which lost 4 bases and 8 bases, there was a span of 14 bases. The CDR3 region has the DNA TGTGCCAGCAGTTCTGGGGGAAGGGCGGGCTACACCTTC. Its translation: CASSSGGRAGYTF.

A note on this clone: A much bigger clone sits one base away, suggesting this may be a read error. The chain combines TRBV28 with TRBJ1-6; D is unclear. Germline assignment: CDR1 MDHEN and CDR2 SYDVKM. This CDR3 contains 15 residues. Here the CDR3 reads CASSRKSGNNSLLHF. The CDR3 DNA reads TGTGCCAGCAGTCGGAAATCGGGGAATAATTCACTCCTCCACTTT.

The rearrangement links TRBV27 to TRBJ2-2, with D possibly being TRBD1 or TRBD2 (5 bases each). V dropped 0 bases and J dropped 4 bases, with 12 bases sitting between them. The CDR3 sequence is 16 residues long. Germline V gene sequence: CDR1 MNHEY, CDR2 SMNVEV (reference sequence). DNA of the CDR3: TGTGCCAGCAGTTTATCAGGGACCCTTTTCACCGGGGAGCTGTTTTTT. Its protein is CASSLSGTLFTGELFF.

The chain links TRBV5-1 to TRBJ2-7; perhaps TRBD1 as D (6 bases). CDR1 SGHRS and CDR2 YFSETQ come from the germline V gene. The CDR3 totals 14 residues. V lost 2 bases and J lost 6, with 15 bases in between. The DNA for the CDR3 is TGCGCCAGCAGCTTAGTCAAAGGGGGTGGCGAGCAGTACTTC. Its translation: CASSLVKGGGEQYF.

The chain employs TRBV4-1 and TRBJ2-7; 8 nucleotides agree with TRBD1. The length of the CDR3 is 15 residues. The ends lost 0 bases at V and 2 bases at J; junction bases unmatched: 3. Germline-derived CDR1 and CDR2 are MGHRA and YSYEKL. The CDR3 region is CASSQEETGAYEQYF. CDR3 coding DNA: TGCGCCAGCAGCCAAGAGGAGACAGGGGCCTACGAGCAGTACTTC.

This chain joins TRBV4-3 and TRBJ1-3; D is unresolved. Germline V gives CDR1 LGHNA, CDR2 YSLEER. This CDR3 region has 14 residues. Trimming removed 4 bases at V and 0 bases at J, with 7 bases between. The CDR3 region has the DNA TGCGCCAGCAGCCTGACCCTCTCTGGAAACACCATATATTTT. It encodes CASSLTLSGNTIYF.

The V gene is TRBV5-4, the J gene TRBJ2-2; D possibly matches TRBD1 or TRBD2 (6 bases each). Deletions cut 2 bases from V and 5 bases from J, with 13 bases between. CDR3 length equals 15 residues. Germline V gene sequence: CDR1 SGHNT, CDR2 YYREEE (reference sequence). In nucleotides, the CDR3 is TGTGCCAGCAGCTTAAGGGGGGCTGGGACCGGGGAGCTGTTTTTT. Protein sequence: CASSLRGAGTGELFF.

V and J are TRBV2 and TRBJ2-7, with TRBD2 matching 10 bases. J was trimmed by 4 bases and V by 6 bases; bases with no gene match: 15. The CDR3 totals 17 residues. Germline V lookup: CDR1 SNHLY, CDR2 FYNNEI. CDR3 loop: CASSPSSGRSIFYEQYF. The CDR3 DNA reads TGTGCCAGCAGCCCCTCTAGCGGGAGATCGATATTTTACGAGCAGTACTTC.

The gene calls are TRBV5-6 and TRBJ2-5, with 8 bases fitting TRBD2. V shed 4 bases, J shed 5 bases, and the junction held 4 bases outside the gene matches. The CDR3 covers 13 residues. CDR1 is SGHDT and CDR2 is YYEEEE in the germline V gene. CDR3: CASSPGGEETQYF. The CDR3 nucleotides are TGTGCCAGCAGCCCCGGGGGGGAGGAGACCCAGTACTTC.

This clone is a singleton in its sample. The rearrangement uses TRBV27 and TRBJ1-1; TRBD1 matches 9 bases. V lost 0 bases and J lost 4; bases outside the gene matches: 12. From germline, CDR1 is MNHEY and CDR2 SMNVEV (reference sequence). This CDR3 is built from 18 residues. The CDR3 DNA follows: TGTGCCAGCAGTTTATCATCCCCGGGACAGGGTTGGGTCACTGAAGCTTTCTTT. Its translation: CASSLSSPGQGWVTEAFF.

The gene calls are TRBV6-5 and TRBJ2-7; D remains ambiguous. Trimming took 0 bases from V and 1 from J, leaving 7 bases between them. In germline, CDR1 is MNHEY, CDR2 SVGAGI. There are 14 residues in the CDR3. This CDR3 is CASSYSAESYEQYF. Written as DNA, the CDR3 is TGTGCCAGCAGTTACTCGGCAGAATCCTACGAGCAGTACTTC.

This clone came up once. This chain joins TRBV6-1 and TRBJ1-1, with D unresolved. The V end lost 3 bases, the J end lost 1 base, and 12 bases lay between the germline ends. This CDR3 comprises 15 residues. Germline V gives CDR1 MNHNS, CDR2 SASEGT. The chain's CDR3 is CASSDTWQTNTEAFF. The DNA for the CDR3 is TGTGCCAGCAGTGACACTTGGCAGACGAACACTGAAGCTTTCTTT.

V is TRBV11-3 and J is TRBJ1-5; D remains unclear. The CDR3 contains 16 residues. V lost 3 bases to trimming and J lost 0 bases, with 12 bases between them. CDR1 is SGHNT and CDR2 is YENEEA in the germline V gene. In DNA, the CDR3 is TGTGCCAGCAGCTTCCCGAGTAGCTATAGCAATCAGCCCCAGCATTTT. Translation gives CASSFPSSYSNQPQHF.

The rearrangement uses TRBV7-9 and TRBJ2-7; TRBD1 aligns across 7 bases. This CDR3 has 14 amino acids. The V gene end was trimmed by 6 bases and the J gene end by 4 bases; junction bases not matched to a gene: 9. Germline V lookup: CDR1 SEHNR, CDR2 FQNEAQ (reference sequence). The CDR3 is CASRGPGQTYEQYF. The CDR3 region has the DNA TGTGCCAGCAGAGGGCCGGGACAGACTTACGAGCAGTACTTC.

The chain is built from TRBV7-6 and TRBJ2-1, with 9 bases aligning to TRBD2. The CDR3 is 15 residues long. Losses at the gene ends were 3 bases for V and 2 bases for J; bases not matched to a gene: 2. CDR1 is SGHVS, CDR2 FNYEAQ, per germline. In DNA form, the CDR3 reads TGTGCCAGCAGCTTGGCGGGGGGGACCTACAATGAGCAGTTCTTC. It translates to CASSLAGGTYNEQFF. The entire variable domain, with the rest obtained from reference TRBV7-6 and TRBJ2-1, is as follows: GAGVSQSPRYKVTKRGQDVALRCDPISGHVSLYWYRQALGQGPEFLTYFNYEAQQDKSGLPNDRFSAERPEGSISTLTIQRTEQRDSAMYRCASSLAGGTYNEQFFGPGTRLTVL.

The chain is built from TRBV2 and TRBJ1-1, with D possibly TRBD1 on 5 matching bases. CDR1 is SNHLY, CDR2 FYNNEI, per germline. Trimming took off 5 bases at V and 1 base at J, with 11 bases between the two ends. CDR3 length: 14 residues. CDR3 amino acids: CASSPLRGNTEAFF. The CDR3 coding sequence is TGTGCCAGCAGTCCATTGAGGGGGAACACTGAAGCTTTCTTT.